This TCR beta chain was obtained from a study of human CD8 memory T cell subsets (dated by TCRdb to 2018 to 2021). Concerning the study at large: TCRbeta repertoires of stem-like (TSTEM), progenitor exhausted-like (TPEX) and effector memory CD8+ T cell subsets were compared to assess their clonal relationships. TCRbeta repertoires were obtained from over five donors, each contributing TSTEM, TPEX and effector memory subsets.

CCR7+ PD-1- TIGIT- cells were defined as stem-like memory CD8+ T cells (TSTEM). Peripheral blood mononuclear cells were isolated from healthy donor buffy coats by density gradient separation. In the study, total CD8+ T cells were enriched by negative magnetic separation with EasySep or MojoSort CD8+ T cell isolation kits. An RNeasy Mini Kit was used to extract total RNA from duplicate vials of over 130,000 sorted CD8+ T cells per subset. PBMCs were used either fresh or after being cryopreserved in fetal bovine serum containing about 9.8% DMSO. Fluorescence-activated cell sorting on a FACSAria III was used to sort the CD8+ T cell subsets to purity. Note on this clonotype: Its recognized antigen is unknown.

Inclusive of the bounding cysteine and phenylalanine, the CDR3 is 13 residues long. DNA for this receptor is not on file. CDR1 LNHNV and CDR2 YYDKDF were looked up in the germline V gene (reference sequence). Sequencing used a NextSeq 550. A Human TCR Profiling Kit was used to prepare UMI-labeled 5' RACE TCRbeta libraries. Every TCRbeta library was prepared in parallel with an identical number of PCR cycles. The original pipeline was this. The number of functional CDR3beta clonotypes in each TCRbeta library ranged from roughly 2,600 to 20,000. MIGEC 1.2.9 was used for UMI extraction and consensus assembly, with a minimum of three reads required per UMI. MiXCR 3.0.3 was used to extract in-frame CDR3beta repertoires. Diversity metrics were computed in VDJtools 1.2.1 after downsampling each sample to 42,000 randomly selected UMIs. For the top 3,000 clones of each sample pair, the repertoire overlap metrics D, R and F2 were calculated in VDJtools. The reads were reprocessed in TCRdb, with one entry per CDR3 protein sequence and no accompanying DNA. TCRdb assigned the V and J calls; the authors' analysis was not used. This sample's records show 15,000 to 20,000 distinct CDR3 sequences. Of the sample, approximately 6.1% falls within the top ten clones.

The research as a whole found: Both stem-like subsets shared clonotypes with effector memory cells, but TSTEM and TPEX repertoires overlapped minimally, suggesting distinct antigen spectra. Only TCRbeta chains were sequenced, and the repertoire comparisons were based on several donors and tested using paired t-tests with Bonferroni correction. Based on Chao1 estimates, TSTEM subsets appeared to have greater repertoire diversity than TPEX subsets, which may reflect a broader range of specificities. Normalized Shannon-Wiener diversity was similarly high in the TSTEM and TPEX subsets, while the effector memory subsets were comparatively less diverse.

The V and J genes are TRBV15 and TRBJ2-1. The origin of this receptor is a human donor in good health. Sequenced input: CD8+ stem-like memory T cells (TSCM and TCM) sorted from PBMCs. The cell subset or site label for this specimen denotes: stem-like memory CD8 T cells (TSTEM), CCR7+ PD-1- TIGIT-. For the CDR3, the sequence is CATSRDYSLEQFF.